A selection of T cell receptor beta chains follows, all from one sample in a study of T cell changes during pregnancy in multiple sclerosis. Generated by immunoSEQ multiplex PCR, the TCRdb table keeps only in-frame clones and is missing some. The table shows about 46,000 clones, with about 91% occurring only once. Sequencing was performed on CD8+ T cells from peripheral blood mononuclear cells, taken in the second trimester of pregnancy. These receptors were obtained from a female donor with multiple sclerosis, enrolled in a pregnancy study. The CDR3 runs from the conserved cysteine through the conserved F or W. The D gene is left open where the match is weak. Some rows mark clone size as missing; the rest say once, few, many or name a class of expanded clone.

>TRBJ2-7|TRBD1|TRBV9|.
TGTGCCAGCAGCAGGGGACAGGGGACCTACGAGCAGTACTTC
CASSRGQGTYEQYF
>TRBJ2-2|.|TRBV11-2|.
TGTGCCAGCAGCTCCTATCAGGGGACCGGGGAGCTGTTTTTT
CASSSYQGTGELFF
>TRBJ2-1|TRBD2|TRBV20-1|.
TGCAGTGCTCCGGGACTAAATGAGCAGTTCTTC
CSAPGLNEQFF
>TRBJ1-3|.|TRBV6-5|.
TGTGCCAGCCTATCAAGCGGAGGAAACACCATATATTTT
CASLSSGGNTIYF
>TRBJ2-7|TRBD2|TRBV7-2|.
TGTGCCAGCAGCTGGCCGGGACTAGCGGGGTCCTACGAGCAGTACTTC
CASSWPGLAGSYEQYF
>TRBJ1-5|.|TRBV27|.
TGTGCCAGCAGTTTACGGGGGAGTAGCAATCAGCCCCAGCATTTT
CASSLRGSSNQPQHF
>TRBJ2-5|.|TRBV7-8|.
TGTGCCAGCAGCCCCCGCTACGAGACCCAGTACTTC
CASSPRYETQYF
>TRBJ1-2|.|TRBV5-5|.
TGTGCCAGCAGCCTTCAGGCGACCTATGGCTACACCTTC
CASSLQATYGYTF
>TRBJ1-2|.|TRBV6-5|once
TGTGCCAGCAGAGGACAATGGGCATATGGCTACACCTTC
CASRGQWAYGYTF
>TRBJ2-5|TRBD2|TRBV13|once
TGTGCCAGCAGCCCTCGCAGCGGGGCCCAAGAGGCCCAGTACTTC
CASSPRSGAQEAQYF
>TRBJ2-7|.|TRBV14|.
TGTGCCAGCAGCCAAGGTCAGGTGTACGAGCAGTACTTC
CASSQGQVYEQYF
>TRBJ2-7|TRBD2|TRBV9|.
TGTGCCAGCAGCCCCCGGGGGGGGTCCTACGAGCAGTACTTC
CASSPRGGSYEQYF
>TRBJ1-4|TRBD1|TRBV5-4|.
TGTGCCAGCAGCTTCGGACAGGGAAGCGAAAAACTGTTTTTT
CASSFGQGSEKLFF
>TRBJ2-1|.|TRBV9|.
TGTGCCAGCAGCGCCAGGGCGGATGAGCAGTTCTTC
CASSARADEQFF
>TRBJ1-5|.|TRBV7-9|few
TGTGCCAGCAGCTCAGACTCGAGCAATCAGCCCCAGCATTTT
CASSSDSSNQPQHF
>TRBJ2-7|TRBD2|TRBV27|.
TGTGCCAGCAGTTTCGGGGCGGGGGGTGCCTACGAGCAGTACTTC
CASSFGAGGAYEQYF
>TRBJ2-1|TRBD2|TRBV9|.
TGTGCCAGCAGCGTCGCAAGCGGGGGGGGGAATGAGCAGTTCTTC
CASSVASGGGNEQFF
>TRBJ2-3|.|TRBV7-9|.
TGTGCCAGTAAGGACAGCCTTAGCACAGATACGCAGTATTTT
CASKDSLSTDTQYF
>TRBJ2-7|.|TRBV29-1|.
TGCAGCGTTAGGGCAGGGGGGCCCTACGAGCAGTACTTC
CSVRAGGPYEQYF
>TRBJ2-5|TRBD2|TRBV11-2|.
TGTGCCAGCAGCTTAGGAGCAGGCGGGGGGGTCCTCGGGACCCAGTACTTC
CASSLGAGGGVLGTQYF
>TRBJ2-7|TRBD2|TRBV2|.
TGTGCCAGCAGTGAGAGACTAGCGGGGGCCTACGAGCAGTACTTC
CASSERLAGAYEQYF
>TRBJ1-5|TRBD1|TRBV30|.
TGTGCCTGGAATGCAGGGGGCAGTGGTCAGCCCCAGCATTTT
CAWNAGGSGQPQHF
>TRBJ1-1|TRBD1|TRBV5-1|few
TGCGCCAGCAGCTTGGTTTGCCCCGGGACAGGGGATGAGAGGAACACTGAAGCTTTCTTT
CASSLVCPGTGDERNTEAFF
>TRBJ2-1|TRBD2|TRBV5-1|.
TGCGCCAGCAGCCTGGCTGGCGGGGGAAATGAGCAGTTCTTC
CASSLAGGGNEQFF
>TRBJ2-2|TRBD2|TRBV19|many
TGTGCCAGTAGAGAGCTAGCGGGGATCCGAGGGGAGCTGTTTTTT
CASRELAGIRGELFF
>TRBJ2-1|TRBD2|TRBV4-2|many
TGTGCCAGCAGCCAAGATCGTGATAGCGGGGTGTACAATGAGCAGTTCTTC
CASSQDRDSGVYNEQFF
>TRBJ1-1|.|TRBV29-1|.
TGCAGCGTTGAAGGGTGGGCGGGGAACACTGAAGCTTTCTTT
CSVEGWAGNTEAFF
>TRBJ1-5|.|TRBV9|.
TGTGCCAGCAGCCCTTCCGGTAATCAGCCCCAGCATTTT
CASSPSGNQPQHF
>TRBJ1-4|TRBD1|TRBV6-6|.
TGTGCCAGCATTGATAAGACAGGGGTCGACGAAAAACTGTTTTTT
CASIDKTGVDEKLFF
>TRBJ2-1|TRBD2|TRBV14|.
TGTGCCAGCAGCCAACTAATACCACGACTAGCGGGGGGCAATGAGCAGTTCTTC
CASSQLIPRLAGGNEQFF
>TRBJ1-1|.|TRBV7-6|.
TGTGCCAGCAGCCCCGGGGGGGACGAGACTGAAGCTTTCTTT
CASSPGGDETEAFF
>TRBJ2-7|.|TRBV9|.
TGTGCCAGCAGCGCAGGGAACGACTACGAGCAGTACTTC
CASSAGNDYEQYF
>TRBJ2-7|TRBD1|TRBV5-4|.
TGTGCCAGCAGCACAGGGGGCGGCTACGAGCAGTACTTC
CASSTGGGYEQYF
>TRBJ2-1|.|TRBV7-2|.
TGTGCCAGCAGGCCGACTATTAGCGGATACAATGAGCAGTTCTTC
CASRPTISGYNEQFF
>TRBJ2-3|.|TRBV6-5|.
TGTGCCAGCAGTTACTCGACAGATCTGACAGATACGCAGTATTTT
CASSYSTDLTDTQYF
>TRBJ2-5|TRBD2|TRBV9|.
TGTGCCAGCACCCTATCTAGCGGGGGAGGTGAGACCCAGTACTTC
CASTLSSGGGETQYF
>TRBJ1-4|.|TRBV7-6|.
TGTGCCAGCAGCGACGAGGCGGGGGCTGAAAAACTGTTTTTT
CASSDEAGAEKLFF